What follows describes a single TCR beta chain. Its antigen is unidentified. The data originate from a study of OX40 agonist ivuxolimab in advanced cancers. In the study overall: An agonistic human IgG2 monoclonal antibody against OX40 (CD134) was given. The dose-escalation cohort had hepatocellular carcinoma, melanoma, renal cell or head and neck cancer. General observations from the study: Normalized expansion of T-cell clones was also low for some nonresponders.

Germline lookup yields CDR1 LGHNA and CDR2 YSLEER. Trimming took 3 bases from V and 4 from J, leaving 13 bases between them. The CDR3 consists of 16 residues. Autoimmune disease history or systemic immunosuppression led to patients being barred. Only in-frame clones appear in the TCRdb table, and some are missing; sequencing was by immunoSEQ multiplex PCR. The sample comprises nearly 45,000 clones, 75% to 85% of which are singletons, and roughly 4.1% rests with the top ten. The sequencing here drew on CD4+ or CD8+ T cells sorted from blood, taken in a trial of the OX40 agonist ivuxolimab. The receptor was isolated from an adult with an advanced solid tumor such as melanoma, head and neck, liver or kidney cancer. The chain employs TRBV4-3 and TRBJ2-6; tentative D call: TRBD2 (5 bases). As DNA, the CDR3 is TGCGCCAGCAGCCAGGGCGGGCCTCCGGGGGCCAACGTCCTGACTTTC. The encoded protein is CASSQGGPPGANVLTF.